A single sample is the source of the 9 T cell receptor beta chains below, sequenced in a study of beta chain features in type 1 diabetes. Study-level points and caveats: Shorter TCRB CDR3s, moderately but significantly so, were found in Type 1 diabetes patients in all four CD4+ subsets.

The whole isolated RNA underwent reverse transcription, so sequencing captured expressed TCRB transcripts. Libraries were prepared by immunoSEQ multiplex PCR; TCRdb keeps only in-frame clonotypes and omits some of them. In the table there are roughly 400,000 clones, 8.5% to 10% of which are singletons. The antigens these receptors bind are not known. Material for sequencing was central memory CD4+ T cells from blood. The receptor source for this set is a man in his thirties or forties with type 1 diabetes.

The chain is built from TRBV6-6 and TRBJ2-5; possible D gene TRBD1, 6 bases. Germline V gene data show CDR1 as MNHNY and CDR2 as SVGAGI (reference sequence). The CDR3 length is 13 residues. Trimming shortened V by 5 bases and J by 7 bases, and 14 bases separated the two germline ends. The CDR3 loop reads CASSNDRTGTQYF. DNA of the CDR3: TGTGCCAGCAGTAACGACAGGACCGGGACCCAGTACTTC.

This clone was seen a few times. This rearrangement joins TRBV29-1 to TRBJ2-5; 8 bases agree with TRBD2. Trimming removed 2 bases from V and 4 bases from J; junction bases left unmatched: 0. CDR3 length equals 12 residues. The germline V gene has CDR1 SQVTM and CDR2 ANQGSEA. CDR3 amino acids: CSVERGGETQYF. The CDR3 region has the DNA TGCAGCGTTGAACGGGGGGGAGAGACCCAGTACTTC.

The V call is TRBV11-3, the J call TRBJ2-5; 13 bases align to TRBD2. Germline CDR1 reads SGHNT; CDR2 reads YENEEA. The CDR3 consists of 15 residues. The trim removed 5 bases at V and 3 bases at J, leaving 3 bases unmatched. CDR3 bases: TGTGCCAGCAGCCGCGGACTAGCGGGAGAAGAGACCCAGTACTTC. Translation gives CASSRGLAGEETQYF.

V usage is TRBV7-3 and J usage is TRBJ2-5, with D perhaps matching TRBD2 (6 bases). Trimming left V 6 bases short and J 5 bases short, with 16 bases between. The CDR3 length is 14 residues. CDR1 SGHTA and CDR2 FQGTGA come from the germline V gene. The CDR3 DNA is TGTGCCAGCAGTTATTCGGGGGTCGGGGAGACCCAGTACTTC. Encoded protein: CASSYSGVGETQYF. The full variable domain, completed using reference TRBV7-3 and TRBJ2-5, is GAGVSQTPSNKVTEKGKYVELRCDPISGHTALYWYRQSLGQGPEFLIYFQGTGAADDSGLPNDRFFAVRPEGSVSTLKIQRTERGDSAVYLCASSYSGVGETQYFGPGTRLLVL.

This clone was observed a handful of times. CDR3 protein: CASSPFGGPRETQYF. The CDR3 DNA follows: TGTGCCAGCAGCCCCTTCGGGGGACCGAGAGAGACCCAGTACTTC. V and J are TRBV6-6 and TRBJ2-5; D might be TRBD2 (6 bases). Germline CDR1 and CDR2: MNHNY and SVGAGI (reference sequence). This CDR3 comprises 15 residues. Trimming removed 6 bases from V and 4 bases from J, with 18 bases in between.

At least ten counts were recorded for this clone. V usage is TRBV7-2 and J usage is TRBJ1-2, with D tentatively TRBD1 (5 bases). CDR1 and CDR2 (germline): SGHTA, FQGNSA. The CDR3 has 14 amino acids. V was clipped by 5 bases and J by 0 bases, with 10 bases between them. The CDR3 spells CASSVGDSNYGYTF. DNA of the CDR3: TGTGCCAGCAGCGTAGGGGATTCTAACTATGGCTACACCTTC. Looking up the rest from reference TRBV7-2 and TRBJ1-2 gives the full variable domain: GAGVSQSPSNKVTEKGKDVELRCDPISGHTALYWYRQSLGQGLEFLIYFQGNSAPDKSGLPSDRFSAERTGGSVSTLTIQRTQQEDSAVYLCASSVGDSNYGYTFGSGTRLTVV.

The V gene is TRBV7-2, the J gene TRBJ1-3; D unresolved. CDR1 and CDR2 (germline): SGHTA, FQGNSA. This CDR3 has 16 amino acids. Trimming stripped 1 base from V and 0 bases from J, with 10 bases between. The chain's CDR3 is CASSLVDWSSGNTIYF. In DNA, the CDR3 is TGTGCCAGCAGCTTAGTGGATTGGAGCTCTGGAAACACCATATATTTT.

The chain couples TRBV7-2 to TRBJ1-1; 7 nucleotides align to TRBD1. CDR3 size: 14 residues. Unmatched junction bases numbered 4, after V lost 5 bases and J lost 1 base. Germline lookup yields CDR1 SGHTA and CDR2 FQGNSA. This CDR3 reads CASSRQGGNTEAFF. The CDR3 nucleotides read TGTGCCAGCAGCCGACAGGGAGGGAACACTGAAGCTTTCTTT.

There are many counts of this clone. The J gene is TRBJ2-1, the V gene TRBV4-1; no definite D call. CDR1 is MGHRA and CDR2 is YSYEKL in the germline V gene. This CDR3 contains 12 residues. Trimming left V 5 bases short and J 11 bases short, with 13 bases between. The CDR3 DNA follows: TGCGCCAGCAGCAATAGAGGCCAGCAGCAGTTCTTC. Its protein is CASSNRGQQQFF.